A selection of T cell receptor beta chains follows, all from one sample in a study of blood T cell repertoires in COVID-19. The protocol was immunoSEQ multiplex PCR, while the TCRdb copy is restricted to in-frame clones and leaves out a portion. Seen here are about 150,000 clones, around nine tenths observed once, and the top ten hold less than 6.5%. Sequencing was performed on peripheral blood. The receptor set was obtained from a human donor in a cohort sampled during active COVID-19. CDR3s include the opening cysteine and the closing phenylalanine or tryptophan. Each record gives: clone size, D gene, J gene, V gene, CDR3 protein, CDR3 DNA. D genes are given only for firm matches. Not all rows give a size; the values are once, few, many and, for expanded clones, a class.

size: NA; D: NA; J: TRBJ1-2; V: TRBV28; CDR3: CASSPWTENYGYTF; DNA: TGTGCCAGCAGTCCGTGGACAGAAAACTATGGCTACACCTTC
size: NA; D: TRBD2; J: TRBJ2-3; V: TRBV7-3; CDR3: CASSSTSADTQYF; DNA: TGTGCCAGCAGCTCTACTAGCGCAGATACGCAGTATTTT
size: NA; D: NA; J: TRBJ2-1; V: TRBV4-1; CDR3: CASSQDEGAREQFF; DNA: TGCGCCAGCAGCCAAGATGAAGGGGCCCGGGAGCAGTTCTTC
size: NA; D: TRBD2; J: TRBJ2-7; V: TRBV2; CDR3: CASKIAGAPSYEQYF; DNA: TGTGCCAGCAAGATAGCGGGGGCACCTTCCTACGAGCAGTACTTC
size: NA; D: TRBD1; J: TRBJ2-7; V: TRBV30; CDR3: CAWRLMRDRIYEQYF; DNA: TGTGCCTGGAGGCTTATGCGGGACAGGATTTACGAGCAGTACTTC
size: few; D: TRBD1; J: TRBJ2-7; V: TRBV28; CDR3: CASSAPGQGSYEQYF; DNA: TGTGCCAGCAGTGCCCCGGGACAGGGATCCTACGAGCAGTACTTC
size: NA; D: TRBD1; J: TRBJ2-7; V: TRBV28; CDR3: CASSLTGVPYEQYF; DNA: TGTGCCAGCAGTTTAACAGGGGTCCCGTACGAGCAGTACTTC
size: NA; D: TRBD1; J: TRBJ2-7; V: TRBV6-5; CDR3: CASSQGQGGPEQYF; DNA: TGTGCCAGCAGTCAGGGACAGGGGGGGCCGGAGCAGTACTTC
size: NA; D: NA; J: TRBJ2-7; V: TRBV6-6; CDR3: CASSSLTRRTYEQYF; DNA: TGTGCCAGCAGTTCTTTGACACGGAGGACCTACGAGCAGTACTTC
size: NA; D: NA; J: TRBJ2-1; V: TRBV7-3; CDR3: CASSLSTGVSYNEQFF; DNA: TGTGCCAGCAGCTTGTCAACAGGAGTCTCGTACAATGAGCAGTTCTTC
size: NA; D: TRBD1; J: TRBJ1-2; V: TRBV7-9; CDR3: CASRGDRNYGYTF; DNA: TGTGCCAGCAGGGGGGACAGGAACTATGGCTACACCTTC
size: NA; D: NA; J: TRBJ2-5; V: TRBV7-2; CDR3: CASSPRPGQEGRQETQYF; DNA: TGTGCCAGCAGCCCCCGCCCCGGACAGGAGGGTAGACAAGAGACCCAGTACTTC
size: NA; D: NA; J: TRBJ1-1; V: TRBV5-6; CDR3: CASSPIGSTEAFF; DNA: TGTGCCAGCAGCCCCATAGGGAGCACTGAAGCTTTCTTT
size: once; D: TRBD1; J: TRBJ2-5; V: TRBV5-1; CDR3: CASSLQGARETQYF; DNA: TGCGCCAGCAGCTTACAGGGGGCTAGGGAGACCCAGTACTTC
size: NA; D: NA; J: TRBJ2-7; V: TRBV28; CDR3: CASSPTGISPYEQYF; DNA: TGTGCCAGCAGTCCAACAGGGATTTCTCCCTACGAGCAGTACTTC
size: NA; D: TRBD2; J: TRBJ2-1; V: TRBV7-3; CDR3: CASSLGWGLAVNEQFF; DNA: TGTGCCAGCAGCTTAGGGTGGGGACTAGCTGTCAATGAGCAGTTCTTC